What follows is one TCR beta chain and its context. While infection was still active, Seattle patients were enrolled and then followed longitudinally. This sample is drawn from a study of blood T cell repertoires in COVID-19. The overall study: Material from acute and convalescent COVID-19 was sourced from the United States, Italy and Spain. T cells, B-cell-depleted T cells, or PBMCs supplied cDNA or gDNA.

The CDR3 consists of 16 residues. The germline CDR1 and CDR2 sequences are SNHLY and FYNNEI. V was shortened by 4 bases and J by 1 base, with 13 bases between the two germline ends. Original data processing: The authors estimated nucleated cell counts from reference gene primer amplification. Some clones are missing from TCRdb's copy, which holds only in-frame ones; the method was immunoSEQ multiplex PCR. That table gives V, J and clone size, and the DNA gave D and trimming. This table holds about 220,000 clones, roughly 80% found once. The source is a woman older than 75 with COVID-19, enrolled during active disease. The chain recombines TRBV2 with TRBJ2-2; possible D gene TRBD1, 6 bases. Sequencing was carried out using peripheral blood. CDR3 DNA sequence: TGTGCCAGCAGTGCCCGAGGGGGTGGGAACACCGGGGAGCTGTTTTTT. Its protein product is CASSARGGGNTGELFF.